Shown below are 12 T cell receptor beta chains from a single sample sequenced in a study of blood T cell repertoires in COVID-19. Data came from immunoSEQ multiplex PCR; TCRdb stores just in-frame clones and leaves some out. The sample has over 45,000 clones; roughly four fifths are singletons. Sequencing input: peripheral blood. Receptors were obtained from a woman aged 55-70 years with acute or convalescent COVID-19.

The table lists this clone with a few counts. The genes are TRBV6-5 and TRBJ1-1; D is uncertain. The germline V gene has CDR1 MNHEY and CDR2 SVGAGI. V was trimmed by 6 bases and J by 2 bases, leaving 10 bases between them. The CDR3 spans 13 residues. The CDR3, as DNA: TGTGCCAGCAGCCTGCGGAAAAACACTGAAGCTTTCTTT. Protein: CASSLRKNTEAFF.

V gene TRBV5-1 combines with J gene TRBJ1-4; D gene uncertain. Germline V gene lookup returns CDR1 SGHRS and CDR2 YFSETQ. The CDR3 extends over 15 amino acids. V was clipped by 4 bases and J by 0 bases, with 10 bases between them. The CDR3 DNA sequence: TGCGCCAGCAGCCCGGGTAGCGCAACTAATGAAAAACTGTTTTTT. Its translation is CASSPGSATNEKLFF.

The rearrangement uses TRBV9 and TRBJ2-3; D may be TRBD2 (6 bases). The CDR3 loop spans 16 amino acids. The ends were cut back, 0 bases at V and 0 bases at J, with 11 bases in the middle. The germline V gene has CDR1 SGDLS and CDR2 YYNGEE. The CDR3 loop reads CASSVGVAASTDTQYF. CDR3 DNA sequence: TGTGCCAGCAGCGTAGGAGTAGCGGCTAGCACAGATACGCAGTATTTT.

The chain couples TRBV6-5 to TRBJ1-1; D may be TRBD1 (6 bases). The CDR3 totals 13 residues. The germline gives CDR1 MNHEY, CDR2 SVGAGI. Trimming took 8 bases from V and 0 from J, leaving 10 bases between them. CDR3 sequence reads: CASRDTMNTEAFF. The DNA of the CDR3 is TGTGCCAGCCGGGACACAATGAACACTGAAGCTTTCTTT.

The chain recombines TRBV6-5 with TRBJ1-6; possibly TRBD1 for D (6 bases). This CDR3 region has 13 residues. Germline V lookup: CDR1 MNHEY, CDR2 SVGAGI. V was cut by 5 bases and J by 7 bases, with 9 bases left in between. CDR3 loop: CASSKGVNSPLHF. CDR3 coding DNA: TGTGCCAGCAGTAAGGGGGTCAATTCACCCCTCCACTTT.

V is TRBV9 and J is TRBJ2-3; the match to TRBD2 covers 10 bases. Trimming took 2 bases from V and 3 from J; bases not matched to a gene: 9. The CDR3 consists of 17 residues. CDR1 is SGDLS, CDR2 YYNGEE, per germline. This CDR3 is CASSVFVSSGSTDTQYF. CDR3 DNA: TGTGCCAGCAGCGTCTTCGTTTCTAGCGGGAGTACAGATACGCAGTATTTT.

The V and J genes are TRBV19 and TRBJ1-1; the D gene is possibly TRBD1 (5 bases). With 8 bases removed from V and 1 base from J, the gap between germline ends came to 17 bases. The CDR3 runs 15 residues. CDR1 LNHDA and CDR2 SQIVND come from the germline V gene (reference sequence). For the CDR3, the DNA is TGTGCCAGTCGACCCTGGGGCGGGGGGAACACTGAAGCTTTCTTT. It codes for CASRPWGGGNTEAFF. Combining the CDR3 with reference TRBV19 and TRBJ1-1 gives the whole variable domain DGGITQSPKYLFRKEGQNVTLSCEQNLNHDAMYWYRQDPGQGLRLIYYSQIVNDFQKGDIAEGYSVSREKKESFPLTVTSAQKNPTAFYLCASRPWGGGNTEAFFGQGTRLTVV.

The chain employs TRBV25-1 and TRBJ2-3, with TRBD2 matching over 15 bases. V lost 7 bases, J lost 2 bases, and 7 bases stayed unmatched. The CDR3 totals 17 residues. Germline V gene lookup returns CDR1 MGHDK and CDR2 SYGVNS. The CDR3 loop is CASNPGLAGGTTDTQYF. CDR3 in DNA: TGTGCCAGCAACCCCGGACTAGCGGGAGGGACCACAGATACGCAGTATTTT.

The V call is TRBV14, the J call TRBJ1-4; D may be TRBD1 (5 bases). Germline V gene data show CDR1 as SGHDN and CDR2 as FVKESK. This CDR3 is 15 amino acids long. V was clipped by 4 bases and J by 0 bases, with 9 bases between them. The CDR3 DNA reads as TGTGCCAGCAGCCGAAGACAGTCAACTAATGAAAAACTGTTTTTT. Translation: CASSRRQSTNEKLFF.

This clone was detected only once. The chain has TRBV11-1 and TRBJ2-5; 9 nucleotides agree with TRBD2. The CDR3 is made up of 16 amino acids. After removal of 1 base from V and 4 bases from J, the junction contained 7 bases not matched to a gene. Germline CDR1 reads SGHAT; CDR2 reads FQDESV (reference sequence). In DNA form, the CDR3 reads TGTGCCAGCAGCTTAGTAGCGGGGGTGCCGCTAGAGACCCAGTACTTC. Encoded protein: CASSLVAGVPLETQYF. Full variable domain (rest looked up from reference TRBV11-1 and TRBJ2-5): EAEVAQSPRYKITEKSQAVAFWCDPISGHATLYWYRQILGQGPELLVQFQDESVVDDSQLPKDRFSAERLKGVDSTLKIQPAELGDSAMYLCASSLVAGVPLETQYFGPGTRLLVL.

The chain uses TRBV20-1 and TRBJ1-2; the D is unclear. Trimming removed 3 bases at V and 4 bases at J, with 6 bases between. The CDR3 extends over 11 amino acids. Germline-derived CDR1 and CDR2 are DFQATT and SNEGSKA (reference sequence). The CDR3 nucleotides are TGCAGTGCTAGTGGCGGCTATGGCTACACCTTC. This translates into CSASGGYGYTF.

The chain carries TRBV3-1 (or the pseudogene TRBV3-2) and TRBJ1-4; maybe TRBD1 (6 bases). CDR1 LGHDT and CDR2 YNNKEL come from the germline V gene (reference sequence). V was pared by 4 bases and J by 3 bases, with 12 bases between. The CDR3 covers 15 residues. The CDR3 reads CASSPRGDANEKLFF. The CDR3 nucleotides are TGTGCCAGCAGCCCCAGGGGAGATGCTAATGAAAAACTGTTTTTT.